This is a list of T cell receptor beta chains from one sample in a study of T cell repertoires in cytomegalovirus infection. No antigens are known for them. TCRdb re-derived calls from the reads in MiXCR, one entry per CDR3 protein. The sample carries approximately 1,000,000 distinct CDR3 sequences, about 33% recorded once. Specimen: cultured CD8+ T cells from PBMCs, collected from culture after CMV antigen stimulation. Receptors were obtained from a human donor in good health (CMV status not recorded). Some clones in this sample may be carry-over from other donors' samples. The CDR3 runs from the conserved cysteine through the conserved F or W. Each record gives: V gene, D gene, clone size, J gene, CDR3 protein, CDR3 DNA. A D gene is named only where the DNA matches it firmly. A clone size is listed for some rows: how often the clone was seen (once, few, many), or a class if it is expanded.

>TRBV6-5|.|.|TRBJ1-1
CASSPWGGANTEAFF
TGTGCCAGCAGTCCTTGGGGGGGGGCGAACACTGAAGCTTTCTTT
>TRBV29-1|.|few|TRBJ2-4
CSVEAGSSVAKNIQYF
TGCAGCGTGGAGGCGGGATCTAGCGTCGCCAAAAACATTCAGTACTTC
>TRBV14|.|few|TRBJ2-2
CASSQDPRGGPNTGELFF
TGTGCCAGCAGCCAAGATCCTAGAGGAGGGCCGAACACCGGGGAGCTGTTTTTT
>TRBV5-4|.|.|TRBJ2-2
CASSLRRERNTGELFF
TGTGCCAGCAGCTTACGAAGGGAAAGAAACACCGGGGAGCTGTTTTTT
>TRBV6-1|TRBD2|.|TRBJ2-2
CASTNPGGFKVGELFF
TGTGCCAGCACCAATCCGGGGGGGTTCAAAGTCGGGGAGCTGTTTTTT
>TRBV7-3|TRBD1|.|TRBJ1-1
CASSEGATGEAFF
TGTGCCAGCAGTGAGGGGGCGACAGGCGAAGCTTTCTTT
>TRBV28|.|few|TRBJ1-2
CASSFSFTDMDYGYTF
TGTGCCAGCAGTTTCTCATTCACAGACATGGACTATGGCTACACCTTC
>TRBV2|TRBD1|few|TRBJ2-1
CASRGTAHNEQFF
TGTGCCAGCAGGGGGACAGCCCACAATGAGCAGTTCTTC
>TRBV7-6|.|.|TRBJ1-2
CASSPGYYGYTF
TGTGCCAGCAGCCCAGGATACTATGGCTACACCTTC
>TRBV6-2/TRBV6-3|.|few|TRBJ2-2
CASSYRSPNTGELFF
TGTGCCAGCAGTTATCGAAGCCCGAACACCGGGGAGCTGTTTTTT
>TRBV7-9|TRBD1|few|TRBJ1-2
CASSFSDRVSGYTF
TGTGCCAGCAGCTTTAGTGACAGGGTTAGCGGCTACACCTTC
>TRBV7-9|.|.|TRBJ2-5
CASGAKETQYF
TGTGCCTCCGGGGCTAAAGAGACCCAGTACTTC
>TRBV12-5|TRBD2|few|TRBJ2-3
CASGLVRASGGSDTQYF
TGTGCTAGTGGTTTGGTACGCGCTAGCGGGGGGTCAGATACGCAGTATTTT
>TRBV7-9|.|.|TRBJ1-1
CASSSPYTRGGGTNTEAFF
TGTGCCAGCAGCTCGCCGTATACCAGGGGTGGGGGGACGAACACTGAAGCTTTCTTT
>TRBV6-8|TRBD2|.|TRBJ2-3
CASSYSAGGLDTQYF
TGTGCCAGCAGTTACTCGGCGGGGGGGTTAGATACGCAGTATTTT
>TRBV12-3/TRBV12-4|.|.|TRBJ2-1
CASSTIPGHLPYNEQFF
TGTGCCAGCAGTACTATTCCAGGGCATTTGCCCTACAATGAGCAGTTCTTC
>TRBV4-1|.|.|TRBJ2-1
CASSQGEGKGNEQFF
TGCGCCAGCAGCCAAGGGGAAGGGAAGGGAAATGAGCAGTTCTTC
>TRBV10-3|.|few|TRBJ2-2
CAITAGGARGGELFF
TGTGCCATCACCGCAGGAGGGGCCCGGGGCGGGGAGCTGTTTTTT
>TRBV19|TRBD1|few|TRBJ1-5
CASSAIRDRPQPQHF
TGTGCCAGTAGTGCTATCCGGGACAGGCCCCAGCCCCAGCATTTT
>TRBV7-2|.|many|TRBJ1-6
CASSLGGYLNSPLHF
TGTGCCAGCAGCTTAGGGGGATACCTTAATTCACCCCTCCACTTT
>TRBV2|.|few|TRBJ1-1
CASSEARSMNTEAFF
TGTGCCAGCAGTGAAGCTCGGAGTATGAACACTGAAGCTTTCTTT
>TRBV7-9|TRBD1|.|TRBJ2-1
CASSRGQGWNEQFF
TGTGCCAGCAGCCGCGGACAGGGTTGGAATGAGCAGTTCTTC
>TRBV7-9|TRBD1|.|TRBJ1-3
CASSLAGTVHTIYF
TGTGCCAGCAGCTTAGCCGGGACAGTGCACACCATATATTTT
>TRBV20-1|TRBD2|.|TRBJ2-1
CSARGGGQSYNEQFF
TGCAGTGCTAGGGGCGGGGGTCAATCCTACAATGAGCAGTTCTTC
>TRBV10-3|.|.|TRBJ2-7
CAITGARSYEQYF
TGTGCCATCACAGGGGCCCGTTCCTACGAGCAGTACTTC
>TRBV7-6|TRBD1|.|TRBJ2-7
CASSLVDGTGNYEQYF
TGTGCCAGCAGCTTAGTAGACGGGACAGGGAACTACGAGCAGTACTTC
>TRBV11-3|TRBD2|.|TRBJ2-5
CASSLAFATRTSGSMETQYF
TGTGCCAGCAGCTTAGCCTTCGCCACCAGGACTAGCGGCTCCATGGAGACCCAGTACTTC
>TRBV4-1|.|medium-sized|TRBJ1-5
CASSLKGLPDGNQPQHF
TGCGCCAGCAGCCTAAAGGGGCTGCCCGACGGCAATCAGCCCCAGCATTTT
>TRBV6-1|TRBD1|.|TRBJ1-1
CASSETAGTALDTEAFF
TGTGCCAGCAGTGAAACGGCCGGGACAGCGCTAGACACTGAAGCTTTCTTT
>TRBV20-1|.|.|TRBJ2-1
CSPRTVVLYNEQFF
TGCAGTCCACGGACAGTCGTGTTGTACAATGAGCAGTTCTTC
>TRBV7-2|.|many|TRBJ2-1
CASSLNGYEQFF
TGTGCCAGCAGCTTAAACGGGTATGAGCAGTTCTTC
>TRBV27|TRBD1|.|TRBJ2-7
CASSLEGTGSDEQYF
TGTGCCAGCAGTTTAGAGGGGACAGGGTCAGACGAGCAGTACTTC
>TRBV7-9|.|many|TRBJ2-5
CASSLAREQETQYF
TGTGCCAGCAGCTTAGCCAGGGAGCAAGAGACCCAGTACTTC
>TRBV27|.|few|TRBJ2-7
CASSLPGPAYEQYF
TGTGCCAGCAGTTTACCAGGACCTGCCTACGAGCAGTACTTC
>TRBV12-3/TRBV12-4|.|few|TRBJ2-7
CASSRSGTAYEQYF
TGTGCCAGCAGTAGGTCGGGGACGGCCTACGAGCAGTACTTC
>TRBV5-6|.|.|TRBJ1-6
CASSSEFYNSPLHF
TGTGCCAGCAGTTCGGAGTTCTATAATTCACCCCTCCACTTT
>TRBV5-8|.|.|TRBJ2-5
CASSLGQGLRETQYF
TGTGCCAGCAGCTTGGGGCAGGGTTTGCGAGAGACCCAGTACTTC
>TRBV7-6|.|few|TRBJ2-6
CASSLAGSYSSGANVLTF
TGTGCCAGCAGCTTAGCGGGCAGTTACTCCTCCGGGGCCAACGTCCTGACTTTC
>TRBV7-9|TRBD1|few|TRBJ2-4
CASSSQGAVQYF
TGTGCCAGCAGCTCACAGGGGGCAGTTCAGTACTTC
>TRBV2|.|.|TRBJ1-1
CASAGAPEAFF
TGTGCCAGCGCAGGGGCTCCTGAAGCTTTCTTT
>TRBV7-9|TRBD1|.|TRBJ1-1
CASRYRGSTEAFF
TGTGCCAGCAGGTACAGGGGTAGCACTGAAGCTTTCTTT
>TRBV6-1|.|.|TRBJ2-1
CASSEWQGYNEQFF
TGTGCCAGCAGTGAATGGCAGGGCTACAATGAGCAGTTCTTC
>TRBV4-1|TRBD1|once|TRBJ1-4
CASSQFNPGQASRTNEKLFF
TGCGCCAGCAGCCAGTTTAATCCGGGACAGGCGTCCAGAACTAATGAAAAACTGTTTTTT
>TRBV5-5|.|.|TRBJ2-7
CASSLDSPVYEQYF
TGTGCCAGCAGCTTGGATTCTCCTGTCTACGAGCAGTACTTC
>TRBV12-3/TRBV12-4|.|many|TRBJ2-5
CASSRQLGDETQYF
TGTGCCAGCAGCCGACAGTTGGGGGATGAGACCCAGTACTTC
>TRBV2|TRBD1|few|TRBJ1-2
CAGQGRYGYTF
TGTGCCGGACAGGGACGCTATGGCTACACCTTC
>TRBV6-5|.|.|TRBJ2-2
CASSFDRISANTGELFF
TGTGCCAGCAGTTTTGACAGAATAAGCGCGAACACCGGGGAGCTGTTTTTT
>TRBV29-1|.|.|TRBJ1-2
CSVPTEGADYGYTF
TGCAGCGTCCCGACGGAGGGCGCGGACTATGGCTACACCTTC
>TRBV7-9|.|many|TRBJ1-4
CASSPKTGVTNEKLFF
TGTGCCAGCAGCCCCAAAACCGGGGTAACTAATGAAAAACTGTTTTTT
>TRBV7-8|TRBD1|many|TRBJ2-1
CASREHGTGYNEQFF
TGTGCCAGCAGAGAACATGGGACAGGTTACAATGAGCAGTTCTTC
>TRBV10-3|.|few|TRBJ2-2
CAAGRDTNTGELFF
TGTGCCGCCGGCCGGGACACCAACACCGGGGAGCTGTTTTTT
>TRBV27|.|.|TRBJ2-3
CASRPDPSTDTQYF
TGTGCCAGCAGACCGGATCCTAGCACAGATACGCAGTATTTT
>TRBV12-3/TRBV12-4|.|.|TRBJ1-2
CASSPTRASYGYTF
TGTGCCAGCAGTCCTACTCGGGCGAGCTATGGCTACACCTTC
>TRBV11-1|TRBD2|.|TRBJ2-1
CASSLTSGPRGQFF
TGTGCCAGCAGCTTAACTAGCGGCCCCAGAGGGCAGTTCTTC
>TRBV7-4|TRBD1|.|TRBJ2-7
CASSPSFVIRDSRYEQYF
TGTGCCAGCAGTCCCTCATTCGTAATTAGGGACAGCCGCTACGAGCAGTACTTC